One sample yielded the 4 T cell receptor beta chains listed below, sequenced in a study of T cell responses to AZD1222 COVID-19 vaccine. Libraries were prepared by immunoSEQ multiplex PCR; TCRdb keeps only in-frame clonotypes and omits some of them. The sample holds around 180,000 clones, 94% seen once. The sample here was peripheral blood, taken 28 days after the second AZD1222 dose. These receptors came from an adult who received the AZD1222 COVID-19 vaccine.

V usage is TRBV9 and J usage is TRBJ1-6; D not resolved. The CDR3 has 12 residues. CDR1 and CDR2 from the germline V gene are SGDLS and YYNGEE. V dropped 1 base and J dropped 9 bases, with 5 bases sitting between them. The CDR3 DNA sequence: TGTGCCAGCAGCGTAAAGAGTTCACCCCTCCACTTT. This encodes CASSVKSSPLHF.

This clone appeared a single time. The chain couples TRBV5-4 to TRBJ1-1; 7 bases match TRBD1. Germline CDR1 SGHNT, CDR2 YYREEE (reference sequence). This CDR3 spans 15 amino acids. The V and J ends lost 3 bases and 0 bases, in that order; junction bases with no gene match: 5. The CDR3 DNA is TGTGCCAGCAGCTCCGGGACAGCCTTGAACACTGAAGCTTTCTTT. Translated, it gives CASSSGTALNTEAFF.

This clone was picked up one time. The CDR3 DNA sequence: TGCGCCAGCAGCCATAGTCTAGGGGGGGTATACGAGCAGTACTTC. It specifies CASSHSLGGVYEQYF. The V and J genes are TRBV4-3 and TRBJ2-7; the D gene is possibly TRBD2 (7 bases). This CDR3 has 15 amino acids. Looked up from germline, CDR1 is LGHNA and CDR2 is YSLEER. The V end was cut by 3 bases, the J end by 4 bases, with 16 bases between.

This chain connects TRBV19 to TRBJ1-6; D unresolved. The germline V and J ends were trimmed by 2 bases and 8 bases, with 19 bases remaining between them. CDR1 LNHDA and CDR2 SQIVND come from the germline V gene (reference sequence). The CDR3 is made up of 17 amino acids. CDR3 coding DNA: TGTGCCAGTAGTATATTCGGTACCGGGAGTCAGGATTCACCCCTCCACTTT. Encoded protein: CASSIFGTGSQDSPLHF.